These 19 T cell receptor beta chains were sequenced from one sample in a study of blood T cell repertoires in COVID-19. Clones were sequenced by immunoSEQ multiplex PCR, and TCRdb holds only the in-frame ones, with some missing. The table has more than 85,000 clones, just under 95% seen once; the top ten hold around 6%. Sequencing was done on a sample of peripheral blood. These receptors were obtained from a man between 70 and 80 years old with acute or convalescent COVID-19.

The chain combines TRBV19 with TRBJ1-5; TRBD1 matches 10 bases. The trim removed 7 bases at V and 0 bases at J, leaving 9 bases unmatched. The CDR3 has 17 residues. Germline lookup yields CDR1 LNHDA and CDR2 SQIVND (reference sequence). CDR3 in DNA: TGTGCCAGTAATCCAAGGACAGGGGGTGATAGCAATCAGCCCCAGCATTTT. Its protein is CASNPRTGGDSNQPQHF.

Only one count was recorded for this clone. This CDR3 is CASSSRGRRGSPLHF. DNA of the CDR3: TGTGCCAGCAGCTCTCGAGGGAGGCGGGGTTCACCCCTCCACTTT. V usage is TRBV7-2 and J usage is TRBJ1-6; D gene unclear. The length of the CDR3 is 15 residues. Germline lookup yields CDR1 SGHTA and CDR2 FQGNSA. Between the trimmed V and J ends, which lost 4 bases and 9 bases, there was a span of 16 bases.

The chain is built from TRBV5-1 and TRBJ1-2; D gene ambiguous. V was shortened by 4 bases and J by 0 bases, with 7 bases between the two germline ends. CDR3 length equals 13 residues. Germline-derived CDR1 and CDR2 are SGHRS and YFSETQ. The CDR3 reads CASSTRANYGYTF. The CDR3 region has the DNA TGCGCCAGCAGCACCCGGGCTAACTATGGCTACACCTTC.

This sequence joins TRBV5-1 and TRBJ1-2; no definite D call. The germline V gene encodes CDR1 SGHRS and CDR2 YFSETQ. Trimming took off 2 bases at V and 2 bases at J, with 10 bases between the two ends. The CDR3 is 14 residues long. The CDR3 DNA sequence: TGCGCCAGCAGCTTTCTATCGGGGAACTATGGCTACACCTTC. Its translation is CASSFLSGNYGYTF.

The chain recombines TRBV27 with TRBJ2-7, with D possibly being TRBD2 (7 bases). This CDR3 is 17 amino acids long. Trimming took 5 bases from V and 0 from J, leaving 20 bases between them. Germline loops: CDR1 MNHEY, CDR2 SMNVEV (reference sequence). CDR3 region: CASSLPPRGGGSYEQYF. CDR3 DNA: TGTGCCAGCAGTCTTCCCCCGAGGGGAGGGGGCTCCTACGAGCAGTACTTC.

This chain connects TRBV29-1 to TRBJ1-2, with 8 bases identical to TRBD1. The CDR3 totals 13 residues. V shed 4 bases, J shed 4 bases, and the junction held 5 bases outside the gene matches. The germline gives CDR1 SQVTM, CDR2 ANQGSEA. The CDR3 is CSVATGVRYGYTF. The CDR3 DNA sequence: TGCAGCGTTGCGACAGGGGTCCGCTATGGCTACACCTTC.

This rearrangement joins TRBV5-1 to TRBJ2-3, with 14 bases fitting TRBD2. From germline, CDR1 is SGHRS and CDR2 YFSETQ. Trimming removed 5 bases from V and 1 base from J; junction bases left unmatched: 0. This CDR3 region has 15 residues. CDR3 DNA sequence: TGCGCCAGCAGGGGACTAGCGGGGGGCACAGATACGCAGTATTTT. Translation: CASRGLAGGTDTQYF.

The gene calls are TRBV28 and TRBJ2-7, with 8 nucleotides matching TRBD1. Per germline, CDR1 MDHEN and CDR2 SYDVKM. This CDR3 has 14 residues. Trimming at V came to 6 bases and at J to 5 bases, leaving 9 bases not matched to a gene. This CDR3 is CASRPDRVFHEQYF. The DNA of the CDR3 is TGTGCCAGCAGGCCGGACAGGGTTTTCCACGAGCAGTACTTC.

The rearrangement uses TRBV5-1 and TRBJ2-3, with 8 bases that match TRBD1. The CDR3 is 15 amino acids. Looked up from germline, CDR1 is SGHRS and CDR2 is YFSETQ. V was clipped by 1 base and J by 6 bases; unmatched bases: 7. The CDR3 reads CASSLHRTGTDTQYF. DNA of the CDR3: TGCGCCAGCAGCTTGCATCGGACAGGGACCGATACGCAGTATTTT.

The rearrangement uses TRBV5-1 and TRBJ2-2, with no clear D. Germline lookup yields CDR1 SGHRS and CDR2 YFSETQ. Trimming removed 2 bases from V and 5 bases from J, with 4 bases in between. The CDR3 spans 12 residues. The chain's CDR3 is CASSFRTGELFF. The CDR3 DNA sequence: TGCGCCAGCAGCTTCCGTACCGGGGAGCTGTTTTTT.

This clone was seen a single time. The V and J genes are TRBV9 and TRBJ2-2; the D gene is possibly TRBD1 (6 bases). Germline CDR1 SGDLS, CDR2 YYNGEE. V dropped 2 bases and J dropped 6 bases, with 8 bases sitting between them. The CDR3 length is 13 residues. CDR3 nucleotide sequence: TGTGCCAGCAGCGTGAACAGGGCCGGGGAGCTGTTTTTT. It codes for CASSVNRAGELFF.

This clone was found a few times. This chain joins TRBV30 and TRBJ1-1, with TRBD1 as a possible D gene (5 bases). V gave up 1 base and J gave up 1 base, with 7 bases separating them. The CDR3 is made up of 13 amino acids. Germline V gives CDR1 GTSNPN, CDR2 SVGIG (reference sequence). DNA of the CDR3: TGTGCCTGGAGTGGACAGACGAACACTGAAGCTTTCTTT. Encoded protein: CAWSGQTNTEAFF.

The V gene is TRBV9, the J gene TRBJ2-7; D not resolved. The CDR3 totals 14 residues. The V gene lost 0 bases and the J gene lost 2 bases, with 9 bases spanning the gap. CDR1 SGDLS and CDR2 YYNGEE come from the germline V gene. CDR3 residues: CASSVGPTTYEQYF. CDR3 in DNA: TGTGCCAGCAGCGTAGGCCCTACCACCTACGAGCAGTACTTC.

This chain connects TRBV12-3 or TRBV12-4 to TRBJ1-1; 7 bases fit TRBD1. The CDR3 extends over 12 amino acids. After removal of 6 bases from V and 7 bases from J, the junction contained 5 bases not matched to a gene. For the CDR3, the DNA is TGTGCCAGCAGCCTGACAGGGAGTGAAGCTTTCTTT. Amino acid sequence: CASSLTGSEAFF.

This sequence joins TRBV7-9 and TRBJ1-1, with D tentatively TRBD1 (5 bases). V lost 3 bases to trimming and J lost 4 bases, with 9 bases between them. The CDR3 consists of 13 residues. CDR1 and CDR2 from the germline V gene are SEHNR and FQNEAQ (reference sequence). CDR3 sequence (DNA): TGTGCCAGCAGCTTCCAGGGTAGCACTGAAGCTTTCTTT. It translates to CASSFQGSTEAFF.

The V gene is TRBV24-1, the J gene TRBJ1-1; TRBD1 matches at 8 bases. This CDR3 comprises 16 residues. The germline V gene has CDR1 KGHDR and CDR2 SFDVKD. V was pared by 2 bases and J by 3 bases, with 7 bases of the junction left unmatched. As DNA, the CDR3 is TGTGCCACCAGTGATTATTGGGAGACAGGGGACACTGAAGCTTTCTTT. Translated: CATSDYWETGDTEAFF.

This clone appeared once. This sequence joins TRBV18 and TRBJ1-5, with TRBD1 identical over 8 bases. Germline loops: CDR1 KGHSH, CDR2 LQKENI. The ends lost 5 bases at V and 5 bases at J; junction bases unmatched: 2. The CDR3 is 13 amino acids. CDR3 DNA: TGTGCCAGCTCATTACAGGGGGATCAGCCCCAGCATTTT. Protein: CASSLQGDQPQHF.

This clone was recorded once. This chain connects TRBV24-1 to TRBJ2-7; tentatively, D is TRBD1 (5 bases). V lost 1 base and J lost 0, with 9 bases in between. Germline assignment: CDR1 KGHDR and CDR2 SFDVKD. This CDR3 contains 15 residues. The CDR3 loop reads CATSDFRQGSYEQYF. CDR3 coding DNA: TGTGCCACCAGTGATTTCCGGCAGGGCTCCTACGAGCAGTACTTC.

This clone has a single count. This chain uses TRBV27 with TRBJ2-1; TRBD1 agrees at 9 bases. The CDR3 spans 15 residues. V dropped 5 bases and J dropped 7; count of bases not matched to a gene: 9. From germline, CDR1 is MNHEY and CDR2 SMNVEV (reference sequence). The CDR3 DNA sequence: TGTGCCAGCAGTCAAGGGACAGGGTCGGCGAATGAGCAGTTCTTC. Translated, it gives CASSQGTGSANEQFF.